These 7 T cell receptor beta chains originate from one sample sequenced in a study of blood T cell repertoires in COVID-19. Data came from immunoSEQ multiplex PCR; TCRdb stores just in-frame clones and leaves some out. Of about 62,000 clones listed, approximately 73% were seen once; the top ten hold roughly 6.7%. The sequenced sample consisted of peripheral blood. Receptors originate from a woman in her forties or fifties with active or convalescent COVID-19.

The V gene is TRBV6-2 or TRBV6-3, the J gene TRBJ1-1, with D unclear. Trimming took 0 bases from V and 0 from J, leaving 8 bases between them. Germline loops: CDR1 MNHEY, CDR2 SVGEGT. This CDR3 has 15 amino acids. Here the CDR3 reads CASSYSEGMNTEAFF. The CDR3 nucleotides read TGTGCCAGCAGTTACTCGGAGGGCATGAACACTGAAGCTTTCTTT.

This clone came up a few times. The rearrangement links TRBV5-4 to TRBJ1-4; TRBD1 aligns across 9 bases. The V gene's germline CDR1 is SGHNT and CDR2 YYREEE (reference sequence). Trimming cost V 4 bases and J 6 bases; bases outside gene matches: 7. This CDR3 comprises 15 residues. The CDR3 nucleotides read TGTGCCAGCAGCCCGTCCTGGGACAGGGATGAAAAACTGTTTTTT. Protein product: CASSPSWDRDEKLFF.

This clone was observed a few times. CDR3 amino acids: CASSHSYEQYF. CDR3 DNA sequence: TGTGCCAGCAGTCACTCCTACGAGCAGTACTTC. The chain carries TRBV11-2 and TRBJ2-7; D gene unclear. V dropped 6 bases and J dropped 0 bases, with 3 bases sitting between them. The germline CDR1 and CDR2 sequences are SGHAT and FQNNGV. The CDR3 covers 11 residues.

Written as DNA, the CDR3 is TGTGCCACCAGCAGATACGTACCGGGGGGGGACGAGCAGTACTTC. Its translation: CATSRYVPGGDEQYF. This chain links TRBV15 with TRBJ2-7; 8 bases line up with TRBD2. From germline, CDR1 is LNHNV and CDR2 YYDKDF (reference sequence). The CDR3 is made up of 15 amino acids. Germline trimming cut 2 bases from V and 5 bases from J; bases unmatched to any gene: 8. The entire variable domain, with the rest obtained from reference TRBV15 and TRBJ2-7, is as follows: DAMVIQNPRYQVTQFGKPVTLSCSQTLNHNVMYWYQQKSSQAPKLLFHYYDKDFNNEADTPDNFQSRRPNTSFCFLDIRSPGLGDTAMYLCATSRYVPGGDEQYFGPGTRLTVT.

V usage is TRBV5-1 and J usage is TRBJ1-4, with 7 bases that match TRBD1. Germline CDR1 and CDR2: SGHRS and YFSETQ. The CDR3 runs 15 residues. Germline trimming cut 3 bases from V and 4 bases from J; bases unmatched to any gene: 6. Written as DNA, the CDR3 is TGCGCCAGCAGCTCTTCGGGACAGTATAATGAAAAACTGTTTTTT. This encodes CASSSSGQYNEKLFF.

The chain uses TRBV29-1 and TRBJ1-5; the D gene is possibly TRBD1 (5 bases). Trimming took 6 bases from V and 1 from J, leaving 10 bases between them. The CDR3 totals 13 residues. Germline values: CDR1 SQVTM, CDR2 ANQGSEA. CDR3 nucleotides: TGCAGCGTCGCGGGGGGGAGCAATCAGCCCCAGCATTTT. As protein: CSVAGGSNQPQHF. Full variable domain (missing parts from reference TRBV29-1 and TRBJ1-5): SAVISQKPSRDICQRGTSLTIQCQVDSQVTMMFWYRQQPGQSLTLIATANQGSEATYESGFVIDKFPISRPNLTFSTLTVSNMSPEDSSIYLCSVAGGSNQPQHFGDGTRLSIL.

The chain is built from TRBV27 and TRBJ1-2, with 7 bases that match TRBD1. The CDR3 spans 16 residues. The ends lost 4 bases at V and 2 bases at J; junction bases unmatched: 10. CDR1 MNHEY and CDR2 SMNVEV come from the germline V gene (reference sequence). CDR3 DNA sequence: TGTGCCAGCAGTTCCACCGGACAGGTCGAGAACTATGGCTACACCTTC. Translated: CASSSTGQVENYGYTF.